The present T cell receptor (beta chain) was sequenced within a study of T cell responses to AZD1222 COVID-19 vaccine. In germline, CDR1 is LNHDA, CDR2 SQIVND (reference sequence). The CDR3 is made up of 13 amino acids. The V gene lost 5 bases and the J gene lost 4 bases, with 11 bases spanning the gap. To note about this clone: Its specificity is unknown.

Profiled with immunoSEQ multiplex PCR; TCRdb holds only in-frame clones, not every one. Among about 150,000 clones listed, around 88% were seen once. Study results and limitations: None of the repertoires were sampled until the peak T cell response had passed.

The chain combines TRBV19 with TRBJ1-2; TRBD1 might be the D (6 bases). Sequencing was performed on peripheral blood, taken on day 0 of MenACWY control vaccination. This receptor was obtained from an adult in good health. CDR3 protein: CASSPQGFYGYTF. DNA for the CDR3: TGTGCCAGTAGTCCACAGGGCTTCTATGGCTACACCTTC.